This entry lists 9 T cell receptor beta chains sequenced from one sample in a study of STAT5B mutations in CD4+ large granular lymphocyte leukemia. The data were produced by immunoSEQ multiplex PCR, yet TCRdb's version contains in-frame clones alone and is incomplete. This sample yields about 31,000 clones, of which just under 75% are seen a single time; about 1% belongs to the top ten. Sequences were obtained from CD4+ T cells from blood buffy coats. All receptors come from a human donor in good health.

V and J are TRBV6-4 and TRBJ2-7; maybe TRBD2 (6 bases). Trimming took 10 bases from V and 0 from J, leaving 16 bases between them. Germline CDR1 reads MRHNA; CDR2 reads SNTAGT. The CDR3 loop spans 14 amino acids. This CDR3 is CATRKGLISYEQYF. Here the CDR3 DNA reads TGTGCCACTCGTAAGGGACTCATCTCCTACGAGCAGTACTTC.

This clone was found a few times. The chain is built from TRBV19 and TRBJ1-4, with TRBD1 matching 7 bases. The V segment lost 3 bases and the J segment 6 bases; nucleotides outside the gene matches: 4. CDR3 length: 14 amino acids. Germline V gives CDR1 LNHDA, CDR2 SQIVND (reference sequence). Here the CDR3 reads CASSMSGGDEKLFF. CDR3 in DNA: TGTGCCAGTAGTATGTCAGGGGGTGATGAAAAACTGTTTTTT.

This clone appeared a few times. The V gene is TRBV19, the J gene TRBJ1-4, with D possibly TRBD1 on 5 matching bases. Trimming removed 9 bases at V and 4 bases at J, with 12 bases between. Germline CDR1 reads LNHDA; CDR2 reads SQIVND (reference sequence). The CDR3 has 13 amino acids. Written as DNA, the CDR3 is TGTGCCAGCTCGACAGAAATTAATGAAAAACTGTTTTTT. This codes for CASSTEINEKLFF.

This rearrangement joins TRBV14 to TRBJ2-7; D is undetermined. Looked up from germline, CDR1 is SGHDN and CDR2 is FVKESK. The CDR3 totals 14 residues. V was pared by 3 bases and J by 2 bases, with 11 bases between. The CDR3 loop reads CASSQALLPYEQYF. As DNA, the CDR3 is TGTGCCAGCAGCCAGGCTCTCTTACCCTACGAGCAGTACTTC.

This clone has just a few counts. V is TRBV11-3 and J is TRBJ2-7, with D tentatively TRBD2 (5 bases). The CDR3 covers 15 residues. The V and J ends lost 1 base and 0 bases respectively, with 10 bases between them. Per the germline V gene, CDR1 is SGHNT and CDR2 is YENEEA. CDR3 coding DNA: TGTGCCAGCAGCTTAGCGCCGGGGAGCTCCTACGAGCAGTACTTC. Translating gives CASSLAPGSSYEQYF.

This chain uses TRBV6-1 with TRBJ1-6; TRBD1 is a possible D gene (6 bases). Trimming left V 4 bases short and J 6 bases short, with 13 bases between. This CDR3 region has 15 residues. Germline-derived CDR1 and CDR2 are MNHNS and SASEGT. The DNA for the CDR3 is TGTGCCAGCAGTGCACAGGGTTGGGGTAATTCACCCCTCCACTTT. Encoded protein: CASSAQGWGNSPLHF.

The chain uses TRBV4-3 and TRBJ2-7; TRBD2 agrees at 10 bases. This CDR3 has 15 residues. V was clipped by 1 base and J by 3 bases; unmatched bases: 3. Germline V gives CDR1 LGHNA, CDR2 YSLEER. The CDR3 loop reads CASSQARTSGYEQYF. The CDR3 DNA follows: TGCGCCAGCAGCCAAGCAAGGACTAGCGGCTACGAGCAGTACTTC.

This chain uses TRBV5-1 with TRBJ2-7, with D possibly matching TRBD2 (5 bases). CDR1 and CDR2 from the germline V gene are SGHRS and YFSETQ. The CDR3 covers 12 residues. The V end was cut by 2 bases, the J end by 4 bases, with 7 bases between. As DNA, the CDR3 is TGCGCCAGCAGCTTTCGGGGTTACGAGCAGTACTTC. It is translated as CASSFRGYEQYF. Full variable domain (remainder filled in from reference TRBV5-1 and TRBJ2-7): KAGVTQTPRYLIKTRGQQVTLSCSPISGHRSVSWYQQTPGQGLQFLFEYFSETQRNKGNFPGRFSGRQFSNSRSEMNVSTLELGDSALYLCASSFRGYEQYFGPGTRLTVT.

The V gene is TRBV18, the J gene TRBJ2-3, with D possibly being TRBD2 (7 bases). The CDR3 sequence is 15 residues long. The V and J ends lost 6 bases and 4 bases respectively, with 17 bases between them. Germline values: CDR1 KGHSH, CDR2 LQKENI. CDR3 DNA sequence: TGTGCCAGCTCGCCCGCGGGGGCCAAGGCAGATACGCAGTATTTT. It translates to CASSPAGAKADTQYF. Combining the CDR3 with reference TRBV18 and TRBJ2-3 gives the whole variable domain NAGVMQNPRHLVRRRGQEARLRCSPMKGHSHVYWYRQLPEEGLKFMVYLQKENIIDESGMPKERFSAEFPKEGPSILRIQQVVRGDSAAYFCASSPAGAKADTQYFGPGTRLTVL.